This T cell receptor beta chain comes out of a study of T cell changes during pregnancy in multiple sclerosis. TCRdb's copy holds only in-frame clones and misses some; the assay was immunoSEQ multiplex PCR. The repertoire has approximately 53,000 clones, 90% of them found once; the top ten carry approximately 5%. V was pared by 4 bases and J by 3 bases, with 18 bases between. Germline values: CDR1 ENHRY, CDR2 SYGVKD. This CDR3 region has 17 residues. The sequencing here drew on peripheral blood, taken after pregnancy. The receptor was isolated from a female donor in good health, enrolled as a control in a pregnancy study. The chain recombines TRBV10-3 with TRBJ2-2, with D tentatively TRBD2 (6 bases). CDR3 sequence reads: CAISASTPGLHTGELFF. CDR3 sequence (DNA): TGTGCCATCAGTGCGTCTACCCCGGGACTCCACACCGGGGAGCTGTTTTTT.